These T cell receptor beta chains were read from a single sample in a study of T cell responses to AZD1222 COVID-19 vaccine. Method: immunoSEQ multiplex PCR; TCRdb's copy keeps in-frame clones and lacks some. Seen here are approximately 130,000 clones, roughly 90% observed once, and the top ten hold 4.5% to 7%. Sample: peripheral blood, taken 28 days after the second AZD1222 dose. Every receptor here comes from an adult who received the AZD1222 COVID-19 vaccine. Both conserved end residues are part of each CDR3. Each record gives: V gene, J gene, D gene, clone size, CDR3 DNA, CDR3 protein. D genes are given only for firm matches. Clone size is not always given. Where it is, it says once, few, many or a class for expanded clones.

v_gene: TRBV24-1
j_gene: TRBJ1-1
d_gene: TRBD1
abundance: NA
CDR3nt: TGTGCCACCAGTGATACCGGGACAGGAAACACTGAAGCTTTCTTT
CDR3aa: CATSDTGTGNTEAFF

v_gene: TRBV7-2
j_gene: TRBJ1-6
d_gene: NA
abundance: NA
CDR3nt: TGTGCCAGCAGCTTAGACAATTATAATTCACCCCTCCACTTT
CDR3aa: CASSLDNYNSPLHF

v_gene: TRBV19
j_gene: TRBJ1-5
d_gene: NA
abundance: NA
CDR3nt: TGTGCCAGTAACCGGGGCCAAGCCATAAGCAATCAGCCCCAGCATTTT
CDR3aa: CASNRGQAISNQPQHF

v_gene: TRBV7-2
j_gene: TRBJ1-5
d_gene: NA
abundance: NA
CDR3nt: TGTGCCAGCAGCTTAGTCGGGACCCCGGGAGTCAATCAGCCCCAGCATTTT
CDR3aa: CASSLVGTPGVNQPQHF

v_gene: TRBV6-5
j_gene: TRBJ2-6
d_gene: NA
abundance: NA
CDR3nt: TGTGCCACAGAAACCGACAGTACTGGGGCCAACGTCCTGACTTTC
CDR3aa: CATETDSTGANVLTF

v_gene: TRBV18
j_gene: TRBJ2-4
d_gene: NA
abundance: NA
CDR3nt: TGTGCCAGCTCACCAGGGCCCGGCATTCAGTACTTC
CDR3aa: CASSPGPGIQYF

v_gene: TRBV13
j_gene: TRBJ2-7
d_gene: NA
abundance: NA
CDR3nt: TGTGCCAGCAGCTTAGAGACTAGAACAGAGCAGTACTTC
CDR3aa: CASSLETRTEQYF

v_gene: TRBV5-1
j_gene: TRBJ1-4
d_gene: TRBD1
abundance: NA
CDR3nt: TGCGCCAGCAGCCATGGACAGGATGCAACTAATGAAAAACTGTTTTTT
CDR3aa: CASSHGQDATNEKLFF

v_gene: TRBV19
j_gene: TRBJ2-1
d_gene: NA
abundance: NA
CDR3nt: TGTGCCAGTAGTACCGATAGCGGATATCCCTACAATGAGCAGTTCTTC
CDR3aa: CASSTDSGYPYNEQFF

v_gene: TRBV15
j_gene: TRBJ2-2
d_gene: TRBD2
abundance: NA
CDR3nt: TGTGCCACCAGCAGTAGCGGGGACACCGGGGAGCTGTTTTTT
CDR3aa: CATSSSGDTGELFF

v_gene: TRBV5-1
j_gene: TRBJ2-1
d_gene: NA
abundance: once
CDR3nt: TGCGCCAGCAGTTACCAGGGTGGTGAGCAGTTCTTC
CDR3aa: CASSYQGGEQFF

v_gene: TRBV10-3
j_gene: TRBJ2-2
d_gene: NA
abundance: NA
CDR3nt: TGTGCCATCAGCGGGGTCGACACCGGGGAGCTGTTTTTT
CDR3aa: CAISGVDTGELFF

v_gene: TRBV4-3
j_gene: TRBJ1-2
d_gene: NA
abundance: few
CDR3nt: TGCGCCAGCAGCCAGCAGGGTTATGGCTACACCTTC
CDR3aa: CASSQQGYGYTF

v_gene: TRBV5-6
j_gene: TRBJ1-2
d_gene: NA
abundance: NA
CDR3nt: TGTGCCAGCAGCTTGAATGAGGGTGGCTACACCTTC
CDR3aa: CASSLNEGGYTF

v_gene: TRBV11-2
j_gene: TRBJ2-3
d_gene: NA
abundance: NA
CDR3nt: TGTGCCAGCAGCTTAGTTGACCGCACAGATACGCAGTATTTT
CDR3aa: CASSLVDRTDTQYF

v_gene: TRBV2
j_gene: TRBJ1-5
d_gene: NA
abundance: NA
CDR3nt: TGTGCCAGCAGTGACGGGCACCCGTATCAGCCCCAGCATTTT
CDR3aa: CASSDGHPYQPQHF

v_gene: TRBV7-8
j_gene: TRBJ1-4
d_gene: NA
abundance: NA
CDR3nt: TGTGCCAGCACCGTGTTAGAGGGCGAAAAACTGTTTTTT
CDR3aa: CASTVLEGEKLFF

v_gene: TRBV11-3
j_gene: TRBJ2-5
d_gene: TRBD1
abundance: NA
CDR3nt: TGTGCCAGCAGCCGACAGGGGGCGCGAGAGACCCAGTACTTC
CDR3aa: CASSRQGARETQYF

v_gene: TRBV9
j_gene: TRBJ1-6
d_gene: TRBD1
abundance: NA
CDR3nt: TGTGCCAGCAGCCCCCCATCGACAGGGAGTATGACACCCCTCCACTTT
CDR3aa: CASSPPSTGSMTPLHF

v_gene: TRBV16
j_gene: TRBJ1-3
d_gene: NA
abundance: NA
CDR3nt: TGTGCCAGCAGCCCCCAGGGTCGGGGAGGTACTGGAAACACCATATATTTT
CDR3aa: CASSPQGRGGTGNTIYF

v_gene: TRBV7-7
j_gene: TRBJ1-5
d_gene: NA
abundance: NA
CDR3nt: TGTGCCAGCACCGAAGCCGGGTCGTTAGCTCAGCCCCAGCATTTT
CDR3aa: CASTEAGSLAQPQHF

v_gene: TRBV6-1
j_gene: TRBJ1-6
d_gene: NA
abundance: NA
CDR3nt: TGTGCCAGCAGTGCCCCTTCGGTAGTCCCTAATTCACCCCTCCACTTT
CDR3aa: CASSAPSVVPNSPLHF

v_gene: TRBV29-1
j_gene: TRBJ2-5
d_gene: NA
abundance: NA
CDR3nt: TGCAGCGTTGACAGGGGACTCCAAGAGACCCAGTACTTC
CDR3aa: CSVDRGLQETQYF

v_gene: TRBV7-2
j_gene: TRBJ2-1
d_gene: NA
abundance: NA
CDR3nt: TGTGCCAGCAGCTTATCCCGGATAGGCGGTGAGCAGTTCTTC
CDR3aa: CASSLSRIGGEQFF

v_gene: TRBV2
j_gene: TRBJ1-2
d_gene: NA
abundance: NA
CDR3nt: TGTGCCAGCACCTCTTGGGGGTATGGCTACACCTTC
CDR3aa: CASTSWGYGYTF

v_gene: TRBV2
j_gene: TRBJ2-7
d_gene: TRBD1
abundance: once
CDR3nt: TGTGCCAGCAGCGAACAGGGGCAAGCCTACGAGCAGTACTTC
CDR3aa: CASSEQGQAYEQYF

v_gene: TRBV9
j_gene: TRBJ1-1
d_gene: NA
abundance: NA
CDR3nt: TGTGCCAGCAGCGTAGCTGGGGGGTGGAACACTGAAGCTTTCTTT
CDR3aa: CASSVAGGWNTEAFF

v_gene: TRBV29-1
j_gene: TRBJ1-1
d_gene: TRBD1
abundance: NA
CDR3nt: TGCAGCGGGGACAGGGGGAACACTGAAGCTTTCTTT
CDR3aa: CSGDRGNTEAFF

v_gene: TRBV29-1
j_gene: TRBJ1-1
d_gene: NA
abundance: NA
CDR3nt: TGCAGCGTTTACAGGGAGGAGAGCACTGAAGCTTTCTTT
CDR3aa: CSVYREESTEAFF

v_gene: TRBV2
j_gene: TRBJ2-2
d_gene: TRBD1
abundance: few
CDR3nt: TGTGCCAGCAGTCGTACAGGGGGGATGGCCGGGGAGCTGTTTTTT
CDR3aa: CASSRTGGMAGELFF

v_gene: TRBV5-1
j_gene: TRBJ2-7
d_gene: TRBD2
abundance: once
CDR3nt: TGCGCCAGCTCCCCCCTTGGAGCGGGAGGGTCCTACGAGCAGTACTTC
CDR3aa: CASSPLGAGGSYEQYF

v_gene: TRBV2
j_gene: TRBJ1-2
d_gene: NA
abundance: NA
CDR3nt: TGTGCCAGCAGTCTTACAGGGTTGCCTGGTGGCTACACCTTC
CDR3aa: CASSLTGLPGGYTF

v_gene: TRBV3-1/TRBV3-2
j_gene: TRBJ2-7
d_gene: TRBD2
abundance: NA
CDR3nt: TGTGCCAGCAGCCAAGGGTCGCGGCTAGCGGGAGTCGAGCAGTACTTC
CDR3aa: CASSQGSRLAGVEQYF

v_gene: TRBV11-2
j_gene: TRBJ2-1
d_gene: NA
abundance: NA
CDR3nt: TGTGCCAGCAGCTTAGATCGGGTAGGCAATGAGCAGTTCTTC
CDR3aa: CASSLDRVGNEQFF

v_gene: TRBV5-4
j_gene: TRBJ1-3
d_gene: NA
abundance: NA
CDR3nt: TGTGCCAGCAGCTTGGCCCAGGGAAACACCATATATTTT
CDR3aa: CASSLAQGNTIYF

v_gene: TRBV5-4
j_gene: TRBJ2-1
d_gene: TRBD2
abundance: NA
CDR3nt: TGTGCCAGCAGCACGGGAGCGGGAGTGGTCGGTGAGCAGTTCTTC
CDR3aa: CASSTGAGVVGEQFF

v_gene: TRBV12-3/TRBV12-4
j_gene: TRBJ2-3
d_gene: TRBD2
abundance: NA
CDR3nt: TGTGCCAGCAGGACTAGCGGCACAGATACGCAGTATTTT
CDR3aa: CASRTSGTDTQYF

v_gene: TRBV7-9
j_gene: TRBJ2-7
d_gene: NA
abundance: few
CDR3nt: TGTGCCAGCAGCCCAGCCGGTGGTGATGAGCAGTACTTC
CDR3aa: CASSPAGGDEQYF

v_gene: TRBV12-3/TRBV12-4
j_gene: TRBJ1-2
d_gene: NA
abundance: NA
CDR3nt: TGTGCCAGCAGCGGCTCCATGGGGGGCTACACCTTC
CDR3aa: CASSGSMGGYTF

v_gene: TRBV9
j_gene: TRBJ1-6
d_gene: NA
abundance: NA
CDR3nt: TGTGCCAGCAGCGTAGAGGGGGGCTCCTATAATTCACCCCTCCACTTT
CDR3aa: CASSVEGGSYNSPLHF

v_gene: TRBV2
j_gene: TRBJ2-2
d_gene: TRBD1
abundance: NA
CDR3nt: TGTGCCAGCAGTTTCGGGACAGGGGCCATTAGAAACACCGGGGAGCTGTTTTTT
CDR3aa: CASSFGTGAIRNTGELFF

v_gene: TRBV10-1
j_gene: TRBJ1-5
d_gene: NA
abundance: few
CDR3nt: TGCGCCAGCAGTCCGGATAGCAATCAGCCCCAGCATTTT
CDR3aa: CASSPDSNQPQHF

v_gene: TRBV15
j_gene: TRBJ2-2
d_gene: TRBD1
abundance: NA
CDR3nt: TGTGCCACCAGGACCCACACCGGGACAGGGACCGGGGAGCTGTTTTTT
CDR3aa: CATRTHTGTGTGELFF

v_gene: TRBV19
j_gene: TRBJ1-3
d_gene: NA
abundance: few
CDR3nt: TGTGCCAGTAGTACCGACACCGCCTCTGGAAACACCATATATTTT
CDR3aa: CASSTDTASGNTIYF

v_gene: TRBV7-9
j_gene: TRBJ1-5
d_gene: NA
abundance: once
CDR3nt: TGTGCCAGCAGCGCAGCGGGAGGAAATCAGCCCCAGCATTTT
CDR3aa: CASSAAGGNQPQHF

v_gene: TRBV15
j_gene: TRBJ2-5
d_gene: TRBD1
abundance: NA
CDR3nt: TGTGCCACCAGCAGGGACAGGAGCCAAGAGACCCAGTACTTC
CDR3aa: CATSRDRSQETQYF

v_gene: TRBV28
j_gene: TRBJ2-3
d_gene: TRBD1
abundance: NA
CDR3nt: TGTGCCAGCAGTCCAAACAGGGGTTGGGGTGCAGATACGCAGTATTTT
CDR3aa: CASSPNRGWGADTQYF

v_gene: TRBV24-1
j_gene: TRBJ2-2
d_gene: NA
abundance: NA
CDR3nt: TGTGCCACCAGTGAACAGGGAGGAACCGGGGAGCTGTTTTTT
CDR3aa: CATSEQGGTGELFF

v_gene: TRBV4-2
j_gene: TRBJ1-1
d_gene: TRBD1
abundance: NA
CDR3nt: TGTGCCAGCAGCCCCGGACAGGGGGCTGTGAGCACTGAAGCTTTCTTT
CDR3aa: CASSPGQGAVSTEAFF

v_gene: TRBV3-1/TRBV3-2
j_gene: TRBJ2-7
d_gene: NA
abundance: NA
CDR3nt: TGTGCCAGCACCTCGGGGGAGACCTACGAGCAGTACTTC
CDR3aa: CASTSGETYEQYF

v_gene: TRBV6-2/TRBV6-3
j_gene: TRBJ2-3
d_gene: TRBD2
abundance: NA
CDR3nt: TGTGCCAGCAGCCGACCCTCGAGCGGGGGTCCAGATACGCAGTATTTT
CDR3aa: CASSRPSSGGPDTQYF

v_gene: TRBV27
j_gene: TRBJ1-1
d_gene: NA
abundance: NA
CDR3nt: TGTGCCAGCAGTTTAGGGGACGGGTGGCATACTGAAGCTTTCTTT
CDR3aa: CASSLGDGWHTEAFF

v_gene: TRBV10-3
j_gene: TRBJ1-2
d_gene: TRBD1
abundance: NA
CDR3nt: TGTGCCCCCCAGGGACAGCTTAGCGTGTGTGGCTACACCTTC
CDR3aa: CAPQGQLSVCGYTF

v_gene: TRBV25-1
j_gene: TRBJ1-5
d_gene: NA
abundance: NA
CDR3nt: TGTGCCAGCAGTGCAGCCGGGACGGGGCGGTCTCAGCCCCAGCATTTT
CDR3aa: CASSAAGTGRSQPQHF

v_gene: TRBV18
j_gene: TRBJ1-2
d_gene: NA
abundance: NA
CDR3nt: TGTGCCAGCTCACCAGGGTCTAACTATGGCTACACCTTC
CDR3aa: CASSPGSNYGYTF

v_gene: TRBV7-8
j_gene: TRBJ2-2
d_gene: NA
abundance: NA
CDR3nt: TGTGCCAGCAACTTCAGGGTAACGAACACCGGGGAGCTGTTTTTT
CDR3aa: CASNFRVTNTGELFF

v_gene: TRBV29-1
j_gene: TRBJ2-5
d_gene: NA
abundance: NA
CDR3nt: TGCAGCGTTGGATCAGGCGATGGCGGGACCCAGTACTTC
CDR3aa: CSVGSGDGGTQYF